This T cell receptor (beta chain) is from a study of blood T cell repertoires in COVID-19. Looking at the study overall: Samples of COVID-19 (acute and convalescent) were obtained from the United States, Italy and Spain. Sources were T cells, B-cell-depleted T cells, or PBMCs; the material itself was cDNA or gDNA.

The table came from immunoSEQ multiplex PCR; TCRdb's copy has only in-frame clones and leaves some out. The sample holds 120,000 to 150,000 clones; around 80% are singletons and the top ten take 13% to 15%. V lost 0 bases, J lost 7 bases, and 13 bases lay in between. CDR1 is SGHRS, CDR2 YFSETQ, per germline. The CDR3 runs to 14 residues. The source material was peripheral blood. J is TRBJ1-2 and V is TRBV5-1; weak D call: TRBD1 (6 bases). The receptor was isolated from a human donor with acute or convalescent COVID-19. The donor label of this sample is uncertain. The CDR3 nucleotides read TGCGCCAGCAGCTTGGCCGCTACAGGGAGTGGCTACACCTTC. It translates to CASSLAATGSGYTF.